This passage covers 14 T cell receptor beta chains from one sample sequenced in a study of graft-versus-host responses after intestinal transplantation. The table came from immunoSEQ multiplex PCR; TCRdb's copy has only in-frame clones and leaves some out. The sample consists of about 39,000 clones, under 90% of them appearing once. The sequencing here drew on PBMCs, taken 260 to 270 days after transplant. Source of these receptors: a human patient who received an intestinal transplant, so some T cells may come from the graft donor.

This chain joins TRBV5-4 and TRBJ1-2; D is ambiguous. Deletions cut 5 bases from V and 7 bases from J, with 9 bases between. The germline CDR1 and CDR2 sequences are SGHNT and YYREEE (reference sequence). The CDR3 is made up of 11 amino acids. The CDR3 is CASSPDPGYTF. The CDR3 nucleotides read TGTGCCAGCAGTCCGGACCCTGGCTACACCTTC.

This clone has a handful of counts. The chain links TRBV6-7 to TRBJ2-5; tentative D call: TRBD1 (6 bases). TRBV6-7 is an ORF, and what it does is uncertain. This CDR3 contains 15 residues. The V end lost 4 bases, the J end lost 1 base, and 13 bases lay between the germline ends. The CDR3 loop is CASSSIQGPQETQYF. CDR3 coding DNA: TGTGCCAGCAGTTCCATCCAGGGGCCCCAAGAGACCCAGTACTTC.

This chain joins TRBV5-8 and TRBJ2-7, with a weak D call TRBD2 (6 bases). Per the germline V gene, CDR1 is SGHTS and CDR2 is YDEGEE. V dropped 0 bases and J dropped 3 bases, with 19 bases sitting between them. This CDR3 contains 17 residues. CDR3 protein: CASSLVFRLWEDYEQYF. CDR3 coding DNA: TGTGCCAGCAGCTTGGTGTTCCGGTTGTGGGAGGACTACGAGCAGTACTTC.

The chain combines TRBV5-1 with TRBJ2-5; D is possibly TRBD1 (6 bases). The end of the DNA is better explained by TRBJ2-7, so the J call may be wrong. Germline CDR1 SGHRS, CDR2 YFSETQ. There are 13 residues in the CDR3. CDR3 sequence (DNA): TGCGCCAGCAGATCGGGGACAAACTACGAGCAGTACTTC. Translating gives CASRSGTNYEQYF.

This sequence joins TRBV30 and TRBJ2-3, with TRBD1 as a possible D gene (6 bases). The ends were cut back, 3 bases at V and 0 bases at J, with 13 bases in the middle. Looked up from germline, CDR1 is GTSNPN and CDR2 is SVGIG (reference sequence). The CDR3 has 15 amino acids. This chain's CDR3 is CAWSEGVLSTDTQYF. CDR3 in DNA: TGTGCCTGGAGCGAGGGGGTCCTTAGCACAGATACGCAGTATTTT.

The chain links TRBV7-9 to TRBJ1-1; possibly TRBD1 for D (5 bases). The germline V gene has CDR1 SEHNR and CDR2 FQNEAQ (reference sequence). This CDR3 region has 13 residues. The V and J ends lost 1 base and 5 bases respectively, with 8 bases between them. The CDR3 nucleotides read TGTGCCAGCAGCTTAGGAGGGGTGACTGAAGCTTTCTTT. It translates to CASSLGGVTEAFF.

The rearrangement links TRBV7-8 to TRBJ1-1, with D unclear. Germline V lookup: CDR1 SGHVS, CDR2 FQNEAQ. The CDR3 covers 14 residues. Trimming took off 5 bases at V and 5 bases at J, with 15 bases between the two ends. The chain's CDR3 is CASSGIRSGTEAFF. CDR3 DNA: TGTGCCAGCAGCGGTATCCGATCCGGTACTGAAGCTTTCTTT.

This sequence joins TRBV6-5 and TRBJ2-5, with TRBD1 matching over 7 bases. The DNA end is more similar to TRBJ2-7, so the J call may be wrong. Looked up from germline, CDR1 is MNHEY and CDR2 is SVGAGI. The CDR3 runs to 15 residues. DNA of the CDR3: TGTGCCAGCAGTTACTCCCGACAGGGTCCCCACGAGCAGTACTTC. Its translation: CASSYSRQGPHEQYF.

The V call is TRBV7-9, the J call TRBJ1-1; unclear D gene. V was pared by 9 bases and J by 1 base, with 21 bases between. The germline V gene has CDR1 SEHNR and CDR2 FQNEAQ (reference sequence). The CDR3 contains 16 residues. CDR3 protein: CASKTWEDGQNTEAFF. In DNA form, the CDR3 reads TGTGCCAGTAAAACATGGGAGGACGGGCAGAACACTGAAGCTTTCTTT.

In the case of this clone: The sample contains more than one DNA sequence encoding this CDR3. The V call is TRBV18, the J call TRBJ2-2; D is perhaps TRBD1 or TRBD2 (5 bases each). Trimming shortened V by 2 bases and J by 5 bases, and 15 bases separated the two germline ends. CDR1 KGHSH and CDR2 LQKENI come from the germline V gene. This CDR3 region has 16 residues. In DNA form, the CDR3 reads TGTGCCAGCTCACCATCAGGGACCACTGGAACCGGGGAGCTGTTTTTT. This sequence encodes CASSPSGTTGTGELFF.

This clone was found once. This chain uses TRBV5-1 with TRBJ2-3, with D possibly matching TRBD1 (5 bases). The CDR3 sequence is 14 residues long. V was trimmed by 0 bases and J by 0 bases, leaving 5 bases between them. Per germline, CDR1 SGHRS and CDR2 YFSETQ. CDR3 DNA: TGCGCCAGCAGCTTGGGACAGAGCACAGATACGCAGTATTTT. The encoded protein is CASSLGQSTDTQYF.

V and J are TRBV5-1 and TRBJ2-5, with TRBD2 matching 9 bases. CDR3 length: 16 residues. CDR1 and CDR2 from the germline V gene are SGHRS and YFSETQ. The V segment lost 0 bases and the J segment 2 bases; nucleotides outside the gene matches: 5. Here the CDR3 reads CASSLAAAGGQETQYF. CDR3 DNA sequence: TGCGCCAGCAGCTTGGCAGCAGCGGGGGGTCAAGAGACCCAGTACTTC.

In this sample, this clone turned up a few times. The chain is built from TRBV7-3 and TRBJ2-3; perhaps TRBD2 as D (6 bases). The CDR3 is 15 residues long. The germline V and J ends were trimmed by 2 bases and 0 bases, with 9 bases remaining between them. Per germline, CDR1 SGHTA and CDR2 FQGTGA. Written as DNA, the CDR3 is TGTGCCAGCAGCTTATCGGGGGTTAGCACAGATACGCAGTATTTT. This sequence encodes CASSLSGVSTDTQYF.

This rearrangement joins TRBV21-1 to TRBJ2-1; the table calls TRBD2, which could not be checked here. TRBV21-1 is shown as a pseudogene. CDR3 length equals 13 residues. The CDR3: CASSCGSYNEQFF. The CDR3 region has the DNA TGTGCCAGCAGCTGCGGCAGTTACAATGAGCAGTTCTTC.